This record covers a single T cell receptor beta chain. The antigen remains unidentified. At one end the junction does not follow the germline gene, possibly because of a read error. These data belong to a study of T cell repertoires in cytomegalovirus infection. Study context: CMV epitopes that were recently identified and HLA-C-restricted were used alongside well-studied HLA-B-restricted ones. Signatures in public TCR beta sequences pointed to both CMV infection and matching HLA type. General observations from the study: The ex vivo response showed dominance by HLA-C-restricted CMV-specific TCR beta clonotypes.

TCRdb reanalysed the reads using MiXCR and keeps one entry per CDR3 protein. Of about 770,000 distinct CDR3 sequences listed, about 29% are singletons. This CDR3 is 14 amino acids long. This specimen was cultured CD8+ T cells from PBMCs, taken from culture after CMV antigen stimulation. The clonotype originates from a human donor in good health (CMV status not recorded). Some clones in this sample may be carry-over from other donors' samples. The rearrangement uses TRBV12-3 or TRBV12-4 and TRBJ2-3, with 8 bases matching TRBD1. The CDR3 reads CVSSYGTGKDTQYF. Written as DNA, the CDR3 is TGTGTCAGCAGTTACGGGACAGGCAAAGATACGCAGTATTTT.